The next 21 T cell receptor beta chains were all read from a single sample in a study of T cell changes during pregnancy in multiple sclerosis (dated by TCRdb to between 2018 and 2020). The library was built by means of the immunoSEQ multiplex PCR assay. TCRdb mirrors the immuneACCESS table, restricted to in-frame sequences. Some clones are absent from its copies; in checked studies, under half trace to an unresolved V gene, and the reason for the others is unknown. The sample table records approximately 71,000 clones; roughly 92% of these occur just once. Clones ranked in the top ten supply roughly 1.2% of the sample. Sample: peripheral blood, taken in the third trimester of pregnancy. The source is a female donor with multiple sclerosis, enrolled in a pregnancy study.

V is TRBV30 and J is TRBJ2-7, with a tentative D call TRBD1 (6 bases). Trimming removed 0 bases at V and 2 bases at J, with 8 bases between. The CDR3 spans 13 residues. In germline, CDR1 is GTSNPN, CDR2 SVGIG (reference sequence). In DNA form, the CDR3 reads TGTGCCTGGAGTGTACAGGGTCCCTACGAGCAGTACTTC. Translation: CAWSVQGPYEQYF. Full variable domain (outside the CDR3, taken from reference TRBV30 and TRBJ2-7): SQTIHQWPATLVQPVGSPLSLECTVEGTSNPNLYWYRQAAGRGLQLLFYSVGIGQISSEVPQNLSASRPQDRQFILSSKKLLLSDSGFYLCAWSVQGPYEQYFGPGTRLTVT.

The V and J genes are TRBV25-1 and TRBJ2-1; D is ambiguous. Germline V CDR1 and CDR2: MGHDK, SYGVNS. This CDR3 comprises 11 residues. V was clipped by 3 bases and J by 9 bases, with 6 bases between them. In DNA form, the CDR3 reads TGTGCCAGCAGTGATCGAGTTGAGCAGTTCTTC. Amino acids: CASSDRVEQFF.

The V and J genes are TRBV10-3 and TRBJ2-1; TRBD2 aligns across 14 bases. After removal of 4 bases from V and 6 bases from J, the junction contained 5 bases not matched to a gene. Germline CDR1 and CDR2: ENHRY and SYGVKD. This CDR3 has 16 residues. CDR3 coding DNA: TGTGCCATCAGTGGCGGCGGGACTAGCGGGAGCAATGAGCAGTTCTTC. It is translated as CAISGGGTSGSNEQFF.

The chain recombines TRBV19 with TRBJ2-7; TRBD1 aligns across 10 bases. Per germline, CDR1 LNHDA and CDR2 SQIVND (reference sequence). CDR3 length equals 15 residues. V lost 3 bases and J lost 4; bases outside the gene matches: 6. The CDR3 here is CASSIDRGPVYEQYF. The CDR3 nucleotides read TGTGCCAGTAGTATTGACAGGGGGCCTGTGTACGAGCAGTACTTC. The full variable domain, completed using reference TRBV19 and TRBJ2-7, is DGGITQSPKYLFRKEGQNVTLSCEQNLNHDAMYWYRQDPGQGLRLIYYSQIVNDFQKGDIAEGYSVSREKKESFPLTVTSAQKNPTAFYLCASSIDRGPVYEQYFGPGTRLTVT.

CDR3 sequence (DNA): TGTGCCAGCAGTTTGGACTTAAACAATGAGCAGTTCTTC. Its translation is CASSLDLNNEQFF. This chain uses TRBV7-3 with TRBJ2-1, with TRBD2 as a possible D gene (5 bases). The CDR3 loop spans 13 amino acids. From germline, CDR1 is SGHTA and CDR2 FQGTGA. Trimming shortened V by 6 bases and J by 5 bases, and 11 bases separated the two germline ends.

This CDR3 is CASSQEISDTQYF. CDR3 bases: TGCGCCAGCAGCCAAGAAATCTCAGATACGCAGTATTTT. This sequence joins TRBV4-1 and TRBJ2-3; D unresolved. V was trimmed by 0 bases and J by 4 bases, leaving 5 bases between them. Germline V gene data show CDR1 as MGHRA and CDR2 as YSYEKL. The CDR3 is 13 residues long.

This clone was counted a few times. The chain has TRBV5-6 and TRBJ2-7, with 7 nucleotides matching TRBD1. The germline gives CDR1 SGHDT, CDR2 YYEEEE. V shed 0 bases, J shed 7 bases, and the junction held 7 bases outside the gene matches. The CDR3 has 14 amino acids. CDR3 DNA sequence: TGTGCCAGCAGCTTGGGAAGAGGGGGCTTGGAGCAGTACTTC. Translated, it gives CASSLGRGGLEQYF.

CDR3 DNA sequence: TGTGCCAGCAGCCAAGATCTAGGGGCAACTAATGAAAAACTGTTTTTT. This encodes CASSQDLGATNEKLFF. The chain uses TRBV4-2 and TRBJ1-4; D may be TRBD1 (5 bases). The CDR3 totals 16 residues. V was shortened by 0 bases and J by 0 bases, with 8 bases between the two germline ends. The V gene's germline CDR1 is LGHNA and CDR2 YNFKEQ.

The V call is TRBV6-5, the J call TRBJ2-4, with D possibly matching TRBD2 (6 bases). CDR3 length: 12 residues. Germline CDR1 MNHEY, CDR2 SVGAGI. Trimming removed 4 bases at V and 15 bases at J, with 16 bases between. DNA for the CDR3: TGTGCCAGCAGTTCTACCGGGGGAGGTTCGTACTTC. Its protein product is CASSSTGGGSYF.

The V gene is TRBV19, the J gene TRBJ2-7; no clear D. Trimming stripped 5 bases from V and 0 bases from J, with 14 bases between. This CDR3 has 15 amino acids. CDR1 LNHDA and CDR2 SQIVND come from the germline V gene (reference sequence). In DNA, the CDR3 is TGTGCCAGTAGTTTACATGGGCAGACCTCCTACGAGCAGTACTTC. Protein: CASSLHGQTSYEQYF.

The chain has TRBV27 and TRBJ2-5; TRBD1 is a possible D gene (5 bases). Judging by the DNA end, TRBJ2-7 fits better; the J call may be wrong. The CDR3 sequence is 13 residues long. CDR1 and CDR2 from the germline V gene are MNHEY and SMNVEV (reference sequence). CDR3 nucleotide sequence: TGTGCCAGCAGTTTTGACAGAGCCTACGAGCAGTACTTC. It yields the protein CASSFDRAYEQYF.

This rearrangement joins TRBV28 to TRBJ1-5; maybe TRBD1 (5 bases). Germline CDR1 reads MDHEN; CDR2 reads SYDVKM. Trimming took 2 bases from V and 4 from J, leaving 9 bases between them. The CDR3 is 14 amino acids. The CDR3 reads CASSLTQVNQPQHF. The CDR3 region has the DNA TGTGCCAGCAGTTTAACACAGGTAAATCAGCCCCAGCATTTT.

The CDR3 sequence: CASSRHRGGYTF. DNA of the CDR3: TGTGCCAGTAGTCGACACAGGGGTGGCTACACCTTC. This sequence joins TRBV19 and TRBJ1-2; 7 bases agree with TRBD1. CDR3 size: 12 residues. J gave up 7 bases and V 5 bases, and 4 bases lay outside the gene matches. CDR1 is LNHDA, CDR2 SQIVND, per germline (reference sequence).

The chain joins TRBV30 to TRBJ2-2; tentative D call: TRBD2 (5 bases). This CDR3 comprises 14 residues. Germline V gives CDR1 GTSNPN, CDR2 SVGIG (reference sequence). Trimming took 2 bases from V and 6 from J, leaving 13 bases between them. CDR3 bases: TGTGCCTGGAGTTTCCGAGGGATCTCCGGGGAGCTGTTTTTT. Translation: CAWSFRGISGELFF.

The J gene is TRBJ2-5, the V gene TRBV30, with 8 positions matching TRBD2. Germline V gives CDR1 GTSNPN, CDR2 SVGIG (reference sequence). After removal of 0 bases from V and 7 bases from J, the junction contained 4 bases not matched to a gene. The CDR3 runs to 13 residues. The CDR3 nucleotides read TGTGCCTGGAGTGTATCCGGGGGGGCGACCCAGTACTTC. Protein product: CAWSVSGGATQYF.

The V gene is TRBV5-1, the J gene TRBJ2-5, with TRBD2 matching over 15 bases. The CDR3 is made up of 16 amino acids. Germline lookup yields CDR1 SGHRS and CDR2 YFSETQ. Trimming at V came to 4 bases and at J to 2 bases, leaving 3 bases not matched to a gene. The CDR3 loop is CASSLGLAGGQETQYF. The CDR3 bases are TGCGCCAGCAGCCTAGGACTAGCGGGAGGGCAAGAGACCCAGTACTTC.

The V call is TRBV15, the J call TRBJ2-7, with 10 positions matching TRBD2. CDR3 size: 15 residues. Trimming cost V 3 bases and J 5 bases; bases outside gene matches: 7. In germline, CDR1 is LNHNV, CDR2 YYDKDF (reference sequence). The DNA of the CDR3 is TGTGCCACCAGCAGCGGAAGCGGGAGGGCCCACGAGCAGTACTTC. The encoded protein is CATSSGSGRAHEQYF.

This clone was observed a handful of times. V usage is TRBV5-1 and J usage is TRBJ2-5; D unresolved. Trimming removed 0 bases from V and 5 bases from J, with 14 bases in between. CDR1 is SGHRS and CDR2 is YFSETQ in the germline V gene. The CDR3 consists of 15 residues. The CDR3 here is CASSLVARPWETQYF. The CDR3 bases are TGCGCCAGCAGCTTGGTTGCCAGGCCATGGGAGACCCAGTACTTC.

The V call is TRBV7-6, the J call TRBJ2-1, with a weak D call TRBD2 (5 bases). The CDR3 runs 16 residues. V dropped 1 base and J dropped 0 bases, with 10 bases sitting between them. In germline, CDR1 is SGHVS, CDR2 FNYEAQ. The CDR3 DNA follows: TGTGCCAGCAGCTTAGGAGGGCAGGCCTCCTACAATGAGCAGTTCTTC. Translated: CASSLGGQASYNEQFF.

The chain employs TRBV6-5 and TRBJ1-1; D remains unclear. With 0 bases removed from V and 7 bases from J, the gap between germline ends came to 12 bases. The CDR3 is 14 residues long. Germline CDR1 and CDR2: MNHEY and SVGAGI. This CDR3 reads CASSYSAESVEAFF. CDR3 bases: TGTGCCAGCAGTTACTCAGCGGAGTCAGTTGAAGCTTTCTTT.

The V and J genes are TRBV2 and TRBJ1-4, with 7 nucleotides matching TRBD1. The V and J ends lost 5 bases and 8 bases, in that order; junction bases with no gene match: 8. The CDR3 length is 14 residues. Germline V gives CDR1 SNHLY, CDR2 FYNNEI. The CDR3 nucleotides read TGTGCCAGCAGTTGGGGGACAGAAGGCGAAAAACTGTTTTTT. Encoded protein: CASSWGTEGEKLFF. Drawing the rest from reference TRBV2 and TRBJ1-4, the complete variable domain is EPEVTQTPSHQVTQMGQEVILRCVPISNHLYFYWYRQILGQKVEFLVSFYNNEISEKSEIFDDQFSVERPDGSNFTLKIRSTKLEDSAMYFCASSWGTEGEKLFFGSGTQLSVL.